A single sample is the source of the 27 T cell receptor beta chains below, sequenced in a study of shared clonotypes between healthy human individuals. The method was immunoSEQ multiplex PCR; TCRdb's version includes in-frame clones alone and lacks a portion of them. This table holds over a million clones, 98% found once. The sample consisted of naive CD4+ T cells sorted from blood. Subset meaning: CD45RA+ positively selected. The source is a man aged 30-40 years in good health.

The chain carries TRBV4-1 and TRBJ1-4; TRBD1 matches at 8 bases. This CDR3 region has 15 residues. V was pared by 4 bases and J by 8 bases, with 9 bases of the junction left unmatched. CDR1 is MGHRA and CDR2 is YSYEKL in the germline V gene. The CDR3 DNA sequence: TGCGCCAGCAGCCTAACAGGGGGGAAGGTGGAAAAACTGTTTTTT. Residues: CASSLTGGKVEKLFF.

DNA for the CDR3: TGTGCCAGCTCCGGGACAGCCCCGAACACTGAAGCTTTCTTT. Protein: CASSGTAPNTEAFF. The genes are TRBV18 and TRBJ1-1; the match to TRBD1 covers 7 bases. Germline CDR1 reads KGHSH; CDR2 reads LQKENI. The CDR3 runs to 14 residues. Losses at the gene ends were 6 bases for V and 1 base for J; bases not matched to a gene: 5.

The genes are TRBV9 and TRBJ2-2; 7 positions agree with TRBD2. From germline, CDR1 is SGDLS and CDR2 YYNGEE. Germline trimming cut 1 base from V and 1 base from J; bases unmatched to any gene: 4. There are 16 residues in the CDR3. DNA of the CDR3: TGTGCCAGCAGCGTAACGTCTAGCGGGAACACCGGGGAGCTGTTTTTT. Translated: CASSVTSSGNTGELFF.

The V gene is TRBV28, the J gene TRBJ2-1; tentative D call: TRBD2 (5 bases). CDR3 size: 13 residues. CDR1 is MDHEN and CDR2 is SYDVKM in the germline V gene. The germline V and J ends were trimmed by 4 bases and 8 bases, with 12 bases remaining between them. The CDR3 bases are TGTGCCAGCAGTTGGAGGCAGTCAGATGAGCAGTTCTTC. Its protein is CASSWRQSDEQFF.

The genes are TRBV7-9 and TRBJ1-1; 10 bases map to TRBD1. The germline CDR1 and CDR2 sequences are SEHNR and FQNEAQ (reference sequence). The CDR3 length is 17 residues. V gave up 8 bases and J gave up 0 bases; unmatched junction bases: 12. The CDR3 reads CASLSGDRGRMNTEAFF. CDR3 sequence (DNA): TGTGCCAGCCTATCGGGGGACAGGGGAAGGATGAACACTGAAGCTTTCTTT.

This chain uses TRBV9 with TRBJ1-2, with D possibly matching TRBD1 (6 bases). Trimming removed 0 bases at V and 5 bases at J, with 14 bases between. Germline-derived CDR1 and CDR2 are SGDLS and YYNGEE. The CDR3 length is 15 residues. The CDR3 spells CASSVGAGGDYGYTF. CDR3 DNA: TGTGCCAGCAGCGTAGGTGCGGGGGGCGATTATGGCTACACCTTC.

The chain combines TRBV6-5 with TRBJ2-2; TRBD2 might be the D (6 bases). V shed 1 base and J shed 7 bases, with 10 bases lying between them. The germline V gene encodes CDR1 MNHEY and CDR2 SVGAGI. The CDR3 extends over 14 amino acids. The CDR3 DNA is TGTGCCAGCAGTTACTTCGCGGGGAGCGGGGAGCTGTTTTTT. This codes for CASSYFAGSGELFF.

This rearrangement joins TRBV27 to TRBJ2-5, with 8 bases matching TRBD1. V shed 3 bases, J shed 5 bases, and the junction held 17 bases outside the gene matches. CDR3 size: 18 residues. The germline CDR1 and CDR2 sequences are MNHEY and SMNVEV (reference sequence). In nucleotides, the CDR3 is TGTGCCAGCAGTTTGAGTCTGCGGGACAGGCGTTTCGGGGAGACCCAGTACTTC. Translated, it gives CASSLSLRDRRFGETQYF.

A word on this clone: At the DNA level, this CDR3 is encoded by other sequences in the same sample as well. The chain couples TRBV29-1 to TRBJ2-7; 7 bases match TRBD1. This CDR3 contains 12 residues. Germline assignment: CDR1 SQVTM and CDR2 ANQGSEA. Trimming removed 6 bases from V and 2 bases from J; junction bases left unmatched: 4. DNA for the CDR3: TGCAGCGTCCGGGACAGCCCCTACGAGCAGTACTTC. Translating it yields CSVRDSPYEQYF.

The CDR3 loop is CAISDSQGGTGIQYF. The CDR3 DNA follows: TGTGCCATCAGTGACTCTCAGGGAGGGACGGGCATTCAGTACTTC. This rearrangement joins TRBV10-3 to TRBJ2-4; 7 positions agree with TRBD2. After removal of 3 bases from V and 9 bases from J, the junction contained 11 bases not matched to a gene. CDR3 length: 15 residues. Per the germline V gene, CDR1 is ENHRY and CDR2 is SYGVKD.

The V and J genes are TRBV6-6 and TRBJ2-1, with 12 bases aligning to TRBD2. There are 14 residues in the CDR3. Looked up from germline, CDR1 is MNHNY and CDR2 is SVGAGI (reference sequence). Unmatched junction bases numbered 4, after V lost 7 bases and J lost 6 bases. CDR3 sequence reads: CASNRLAGVNEQFF. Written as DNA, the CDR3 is TGTGCCAGCAACAGACTAGCGGGAGTCAATGAGCAGTTCTTC.

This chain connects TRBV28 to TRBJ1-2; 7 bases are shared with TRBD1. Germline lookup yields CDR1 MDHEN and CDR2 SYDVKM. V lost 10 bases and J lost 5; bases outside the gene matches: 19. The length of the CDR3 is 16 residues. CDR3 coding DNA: TGTGCCACTTATGACTTGGGGACAGCCCCTGGGTATGGCTACACCTTC. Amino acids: CATYDLGTAPGYGYTF.

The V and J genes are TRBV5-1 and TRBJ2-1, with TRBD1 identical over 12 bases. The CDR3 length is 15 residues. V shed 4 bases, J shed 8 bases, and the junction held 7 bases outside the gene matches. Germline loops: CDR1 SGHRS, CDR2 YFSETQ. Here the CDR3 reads CASSRGQGAFDEQFF. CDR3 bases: TGCGCCAGCAGCCGGGGACAGGGGGCTTTCGATGAGCAGTTCTTC.

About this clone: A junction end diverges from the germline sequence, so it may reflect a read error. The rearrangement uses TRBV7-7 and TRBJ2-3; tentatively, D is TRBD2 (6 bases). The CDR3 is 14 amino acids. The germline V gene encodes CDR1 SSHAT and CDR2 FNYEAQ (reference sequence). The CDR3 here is CASSSGGRGDTQYF. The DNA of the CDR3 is TGTGCTAGCAGTTCCGGGGGTAGGGGAGATACGCAGTATTTT.

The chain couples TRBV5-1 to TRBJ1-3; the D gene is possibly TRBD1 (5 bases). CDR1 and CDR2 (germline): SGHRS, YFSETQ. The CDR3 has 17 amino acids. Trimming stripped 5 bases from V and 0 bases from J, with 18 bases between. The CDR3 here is CASSSALQADSGNTIYF. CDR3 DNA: TGCGCCAGCAGTTCAGCATTACAGGCCGACTCTGGAAACACCATATATTTT.

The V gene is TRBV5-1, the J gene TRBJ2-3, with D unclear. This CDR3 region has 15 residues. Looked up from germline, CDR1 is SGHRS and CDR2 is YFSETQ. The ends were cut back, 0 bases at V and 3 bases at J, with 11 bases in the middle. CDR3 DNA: TGCGCCAGCAGCTTGGGATTTGGGGAAACAGATACGCAGTATTTT. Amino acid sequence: CASSLGFGETDTQYF.

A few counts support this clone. CDR3 nucleotides: TGTGCCACCACCGACAGGGGCTCTGGAAACACCATATATTTT. Its protein product is CATTDRGSGNTIYF. The chain joins TRBV15 to TRBJ1-3; 8 bases align to TRBD1. Germline V lookup: CDR1 LNHNV, CDR2 YYDKDF (reference sequence). This CDR3 contains 14 residues. Trimming took 7 bases from V and 0 from J; bases not matched to a gene: 2.

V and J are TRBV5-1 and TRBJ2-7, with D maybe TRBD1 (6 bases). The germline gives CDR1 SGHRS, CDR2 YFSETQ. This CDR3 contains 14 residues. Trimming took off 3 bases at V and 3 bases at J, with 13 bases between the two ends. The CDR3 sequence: CASSSSGHLYEQYF. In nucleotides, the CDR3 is TGCGCCAGCAGCTCCTCGGGACACCTCTACGAGCAGTACTTC.

The DNA of the CDR3 is TGTGCCAGTAGTATTTGGGGGCAGGGCCTCGGCGGGGAGCTGTTTTTT. It specifies CASSIWGQGLGGELFF. V usage is TRBV19 and J usage is TRBJ2-2; a possible D gene is TRBD1 (6 bases). The V and J ends lost 3 bases and 7 bases respectively, with 18 bases between them. There are 16 residues in the CDR3. CDR1 and CDR2 from the germline V gene are LNHDA and SQIVND (reference sequence).

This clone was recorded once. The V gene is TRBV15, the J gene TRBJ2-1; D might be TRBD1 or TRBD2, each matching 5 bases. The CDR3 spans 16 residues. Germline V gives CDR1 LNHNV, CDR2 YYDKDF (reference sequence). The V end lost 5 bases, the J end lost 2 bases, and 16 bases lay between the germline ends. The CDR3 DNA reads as TGTGCCACCAGCGTTAGTCGCTGGGGGACCTACAATGAGCAGTTCTTC. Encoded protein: CATSVSRWGTYNEQFF.

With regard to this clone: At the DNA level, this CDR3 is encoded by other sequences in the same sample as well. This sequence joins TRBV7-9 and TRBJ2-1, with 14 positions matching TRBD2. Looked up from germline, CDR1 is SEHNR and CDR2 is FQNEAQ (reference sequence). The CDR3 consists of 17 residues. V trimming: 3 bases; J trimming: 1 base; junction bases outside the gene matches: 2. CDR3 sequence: CASSFGTSGSSYNEQFF. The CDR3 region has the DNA TGTGCCAGCAGCTTCGGGACTAGCGGGAGTTCCTACAATGAGCAGTTCTTC.

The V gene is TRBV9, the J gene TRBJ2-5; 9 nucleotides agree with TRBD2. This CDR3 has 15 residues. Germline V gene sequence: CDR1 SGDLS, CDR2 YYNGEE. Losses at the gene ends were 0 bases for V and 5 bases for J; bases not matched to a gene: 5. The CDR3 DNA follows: TGTGCCAGCAGCGTAGATGTAGCGGGAGATGAGACCCAGTACTTC. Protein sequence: CASSVDVAGDETQYF.

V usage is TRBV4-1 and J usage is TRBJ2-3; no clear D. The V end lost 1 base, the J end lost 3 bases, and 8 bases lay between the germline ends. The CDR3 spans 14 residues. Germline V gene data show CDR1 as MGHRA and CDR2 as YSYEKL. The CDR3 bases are TGCGCCAGCAGCCAAGTATTAGTGACAGATACGCAGTATTTT. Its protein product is CASSQVLVTDTQYF.

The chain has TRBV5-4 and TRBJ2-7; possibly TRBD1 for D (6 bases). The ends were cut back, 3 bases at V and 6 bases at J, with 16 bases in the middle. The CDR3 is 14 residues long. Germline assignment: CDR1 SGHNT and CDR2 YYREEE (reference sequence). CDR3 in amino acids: CASSYGTYDSEQYF. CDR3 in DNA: TGTGCCAGCAGCTACGGGACATACGATAGCGAGCAGTACTTC.

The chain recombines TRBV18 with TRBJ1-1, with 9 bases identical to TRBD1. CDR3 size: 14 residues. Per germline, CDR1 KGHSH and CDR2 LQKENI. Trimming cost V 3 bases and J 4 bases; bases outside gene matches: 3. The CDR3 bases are TGTGCCAGCTCACCGGGACAGGGAATCACTGAAGCTTTCTTT. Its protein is CASSPGQGITEAFF.

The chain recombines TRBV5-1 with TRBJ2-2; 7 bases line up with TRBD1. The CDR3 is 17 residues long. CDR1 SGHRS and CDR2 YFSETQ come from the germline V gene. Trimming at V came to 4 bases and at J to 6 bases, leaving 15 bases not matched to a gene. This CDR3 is CASSGEEGAIVAGELFF. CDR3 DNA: TGCGCCAGCAGCGGCGAAGAGGGGGCGATTGTGGCCGGGGAGCTGTTTTTT.

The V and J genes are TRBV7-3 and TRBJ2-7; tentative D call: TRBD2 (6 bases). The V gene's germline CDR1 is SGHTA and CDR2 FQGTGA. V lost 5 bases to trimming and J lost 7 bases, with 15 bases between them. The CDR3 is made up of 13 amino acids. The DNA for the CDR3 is TGTGCCAGCAGCCTCGGGAGTCTTCGGGAGCAGTACTTC. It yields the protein CASSLGSLREQYF.